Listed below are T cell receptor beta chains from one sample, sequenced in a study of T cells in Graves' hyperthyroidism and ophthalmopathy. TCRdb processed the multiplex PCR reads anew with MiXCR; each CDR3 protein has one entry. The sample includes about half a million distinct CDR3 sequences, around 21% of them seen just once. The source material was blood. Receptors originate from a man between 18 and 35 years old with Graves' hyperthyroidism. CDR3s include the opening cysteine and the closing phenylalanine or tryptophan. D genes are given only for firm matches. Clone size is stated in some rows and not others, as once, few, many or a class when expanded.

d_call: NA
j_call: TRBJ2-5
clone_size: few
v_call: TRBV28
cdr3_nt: TGTGCCAGCAGGCCTAGGGACCCGACCAAAGAAGAGACCCAGTACTTC
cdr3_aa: CASRPRDPTKEETQYF

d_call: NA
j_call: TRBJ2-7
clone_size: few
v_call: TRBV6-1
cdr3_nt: TGTGCCAACAGTGCCCAGGGGGGCCCTTACGAGCAGTACTTC
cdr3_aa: CANSAQGGPYEQYF

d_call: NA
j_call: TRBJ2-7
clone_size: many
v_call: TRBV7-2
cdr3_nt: TGTGCCAGCAGCTTATCCCCGGGGCGTCCCTACGAGCAGTACTTC
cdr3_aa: CASSLSPGRPYEQYF

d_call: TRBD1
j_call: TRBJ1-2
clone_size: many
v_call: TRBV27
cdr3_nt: TGTGCCACGTTGGGCCCCCTTAAAGGGGGCGGAAACTATGGCTACACCTTC
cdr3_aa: CATLGPLKGGGNYGYTF

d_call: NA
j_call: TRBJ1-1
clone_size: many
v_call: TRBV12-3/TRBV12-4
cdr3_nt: TGTGCCAGCAGTTCCGACACGAACACTGAAGCTTTCTTT
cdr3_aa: CASSSDTNTEAFF

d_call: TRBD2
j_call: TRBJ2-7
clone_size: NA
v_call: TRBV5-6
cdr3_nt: TGTGCCAGCACTCAACTAGCGGGGAACTCCTACGAGCAGTACTTC
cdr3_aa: CASTQLAGNSYEQYF

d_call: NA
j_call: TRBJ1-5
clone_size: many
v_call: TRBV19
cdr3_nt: TGTGCCAGTAGAGAGGGCAATCAGCCCCAGCATTTT
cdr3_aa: CASREGNQPQHF

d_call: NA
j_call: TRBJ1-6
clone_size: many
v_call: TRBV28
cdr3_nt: TGTGCCAGCAGTTGGGGCAGGGACCTTTCACCCCTCCACTTT
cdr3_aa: CASSWGRDLSPLHF

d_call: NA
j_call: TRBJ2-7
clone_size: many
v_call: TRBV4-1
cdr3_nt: TGCGCCAGCAGCCTGAACAACTACGAGCAGTACTTC
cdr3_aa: CASSLNNYEQYF

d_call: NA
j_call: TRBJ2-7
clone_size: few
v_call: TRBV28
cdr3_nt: TGTGCCAGCAGTTTAGGAGGGTATCACCAATCCTACCCCTCCTACGAGCAGTACTTC
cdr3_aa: CASSLGGYHQSYPSYEQYF

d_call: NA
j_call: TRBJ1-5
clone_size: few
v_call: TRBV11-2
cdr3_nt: TGTGCCAGCAGCAAGGGGGGGAGCAATCAGCCCCAGCATTTT
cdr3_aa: CASSKGGSNQPQHF

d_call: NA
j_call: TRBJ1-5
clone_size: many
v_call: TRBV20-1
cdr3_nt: TGCAGTGCTAGAAAGGGGAATAGCAATCAGCCCCAGCATTTT
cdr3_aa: CSARKGNSNQPQHF

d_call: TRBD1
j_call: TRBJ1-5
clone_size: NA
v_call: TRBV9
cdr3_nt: TGTGCCAGCAGGCCAGGGGGGGGGAATCAGCCCCAGCATTTT
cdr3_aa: CASRPGGGNQPQHF

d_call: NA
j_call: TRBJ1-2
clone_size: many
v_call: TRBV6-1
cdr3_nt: TGTGCCAGCAGCGTCCAAGAAACTAACTATGGCTACACCTTC
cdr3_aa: CASSVQETNYGYTF

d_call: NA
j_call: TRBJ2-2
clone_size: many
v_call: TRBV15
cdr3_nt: TGTGCCACCAGCAGAGATGGGGGGTCCGGGGAGCTGTTTTTT
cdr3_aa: CATSRDGGSGELFF

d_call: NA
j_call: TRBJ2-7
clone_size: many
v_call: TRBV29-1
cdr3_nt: TGCAGCGTTGAAGAGGTCGAGACCTACGAGCAGTACTTC
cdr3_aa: CSVEEVETYEQYF

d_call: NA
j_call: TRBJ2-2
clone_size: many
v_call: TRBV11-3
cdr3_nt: TGTGCCAGCAACGAACCCAACACCGGGGAGCTGTTTTTT
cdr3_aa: CASNEPNTGELFF